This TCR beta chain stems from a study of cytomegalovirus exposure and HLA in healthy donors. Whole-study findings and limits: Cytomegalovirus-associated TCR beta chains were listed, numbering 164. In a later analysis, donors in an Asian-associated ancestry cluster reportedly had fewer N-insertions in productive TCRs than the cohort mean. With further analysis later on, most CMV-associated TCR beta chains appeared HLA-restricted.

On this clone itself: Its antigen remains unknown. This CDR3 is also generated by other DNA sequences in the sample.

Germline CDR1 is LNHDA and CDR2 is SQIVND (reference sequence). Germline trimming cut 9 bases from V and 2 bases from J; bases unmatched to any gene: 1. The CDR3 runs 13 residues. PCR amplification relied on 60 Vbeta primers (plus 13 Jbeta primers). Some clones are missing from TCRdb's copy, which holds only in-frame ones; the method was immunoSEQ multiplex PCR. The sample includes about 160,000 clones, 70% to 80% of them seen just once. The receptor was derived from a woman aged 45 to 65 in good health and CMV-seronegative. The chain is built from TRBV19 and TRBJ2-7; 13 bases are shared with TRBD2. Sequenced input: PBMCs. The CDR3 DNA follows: TGTGCCAGCGGACTAGCGGGAGCCTACGAGCAGTACTTC. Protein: CASGLAGAYEQYF.